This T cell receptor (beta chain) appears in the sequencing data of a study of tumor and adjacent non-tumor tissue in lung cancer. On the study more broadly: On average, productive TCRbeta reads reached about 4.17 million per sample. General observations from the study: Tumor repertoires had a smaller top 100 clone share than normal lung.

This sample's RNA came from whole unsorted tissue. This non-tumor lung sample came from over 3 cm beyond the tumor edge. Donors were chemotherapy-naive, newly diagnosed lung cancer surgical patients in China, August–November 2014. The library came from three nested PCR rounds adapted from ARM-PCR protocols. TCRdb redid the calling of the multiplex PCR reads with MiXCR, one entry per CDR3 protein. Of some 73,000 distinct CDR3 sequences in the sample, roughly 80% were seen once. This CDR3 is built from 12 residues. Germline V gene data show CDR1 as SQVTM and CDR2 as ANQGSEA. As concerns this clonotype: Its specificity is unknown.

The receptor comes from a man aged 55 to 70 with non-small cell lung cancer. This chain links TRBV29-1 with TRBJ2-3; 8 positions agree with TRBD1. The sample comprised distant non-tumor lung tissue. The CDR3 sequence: CCDGQGGDTQYF. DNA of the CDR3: TGCTGCGATGGACAGGGTGGGGATACGCAGTATTTT.